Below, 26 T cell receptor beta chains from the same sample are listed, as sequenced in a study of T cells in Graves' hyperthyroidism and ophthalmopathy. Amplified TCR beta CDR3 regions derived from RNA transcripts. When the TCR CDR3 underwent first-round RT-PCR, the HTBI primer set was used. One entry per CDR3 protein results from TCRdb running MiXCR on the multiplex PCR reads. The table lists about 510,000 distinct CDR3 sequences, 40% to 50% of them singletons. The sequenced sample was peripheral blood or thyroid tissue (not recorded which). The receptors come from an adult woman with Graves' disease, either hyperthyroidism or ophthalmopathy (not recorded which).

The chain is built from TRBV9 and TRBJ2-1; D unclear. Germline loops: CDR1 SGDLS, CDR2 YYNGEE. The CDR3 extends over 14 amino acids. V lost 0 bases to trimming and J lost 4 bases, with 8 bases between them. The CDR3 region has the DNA TGTGCCAGCAGCGTAGATATTAGGTACAATGAGCAGTTCTTC. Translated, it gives CASSVDIRYNEQFF.

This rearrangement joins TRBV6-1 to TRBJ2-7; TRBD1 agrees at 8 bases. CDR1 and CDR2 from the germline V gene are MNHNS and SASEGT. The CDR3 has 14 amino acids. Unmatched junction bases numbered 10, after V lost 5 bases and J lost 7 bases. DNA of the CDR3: TGTGCCAGCAGTTACCAGACAGGGGATTTTGAGCAGTACTTC. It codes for CASSYQTGDFEQYF.

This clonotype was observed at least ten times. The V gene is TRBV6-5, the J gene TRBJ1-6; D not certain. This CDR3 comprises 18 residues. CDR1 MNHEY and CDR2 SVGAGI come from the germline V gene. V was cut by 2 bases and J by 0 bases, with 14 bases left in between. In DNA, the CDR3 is TGTGCCAGCAGTTACCATAACAGATGGAGCTCCTATAATTCACCCCTCCACTTT. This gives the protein CASSYHNRWSSYNSPLHF.

The DNA for the CDR3 is TGTGCCAGTAGTCCGTCGGGGGGATCAGTGGCTTCACCCCTCCACTTT. Translated: CASSPSGGSVASPLHF. V and J are TRBV19 and TRBJ1-6, with a weak D call TRBD1 (5 bases). The germline V and J ends were trimmed by 5 bases and 9 bases, with 20 bases remaining between them. The CDR3 length is 16 residues. Germline CDR1 is LNHDA and CDR2 is SQIVND (reference sequence).

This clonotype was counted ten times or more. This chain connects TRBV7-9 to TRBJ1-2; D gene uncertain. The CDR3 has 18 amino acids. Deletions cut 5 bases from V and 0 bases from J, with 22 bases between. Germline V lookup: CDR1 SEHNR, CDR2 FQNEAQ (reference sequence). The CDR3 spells CASSLNKRGLKANYGYTF. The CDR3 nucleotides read TGTGCCAGCAGCCTAAACAAGCGGGGTCTAAAAGCTAACTATGGCTACACCTTC.

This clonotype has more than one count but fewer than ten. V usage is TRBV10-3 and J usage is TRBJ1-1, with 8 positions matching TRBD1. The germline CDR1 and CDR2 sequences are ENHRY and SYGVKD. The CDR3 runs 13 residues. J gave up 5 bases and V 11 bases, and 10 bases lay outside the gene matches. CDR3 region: CASSYRDRTEAFF. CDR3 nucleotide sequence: TGTGCCTCTTCCTACCGGGACAGGACTGAAGCTTTCTTT.

The CDR3 loop reads CASSELAGRTDTQYF. The CDR3 DNA reads as TGTGCCAGCAGTGAATTGGCAGGGCGGACAGATACGCAGTATTTT. The chain combines TRBV2 with TRBJ2-3; possible D gene TRBD1, 5 bases. The V gene's germline CDR1 is SNHLY and CDR2 FYNNEI. CDR3 length equals 15 residues. The V gene lost 2 bases and the J gene lost 3 bases, with 12 bases spanning the gap. Using reference TRBV2 and TRBJ2-3 for the parts outside the CDR3, the full variable domain is EPEVTQTPSHQVTQMGQEVILRCVPISNHLYFYWYRQILGQKVEFLVSFYNNEISEKSEIFDDQFSVERPDGSNFTLKIRSTKLEDSAMYFCASSELAGRTDTQYFGPGTRLTVL.

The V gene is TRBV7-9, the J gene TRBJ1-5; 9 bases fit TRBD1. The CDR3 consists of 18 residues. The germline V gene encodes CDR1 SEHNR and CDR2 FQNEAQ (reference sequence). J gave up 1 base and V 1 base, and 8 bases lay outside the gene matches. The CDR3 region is CASSLEDRGEVSNQPQHF. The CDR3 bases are TGTGCCAGCAGCTTAGAAGACAGGGGGGAAGTAAGCAATCAGCCCCAGCATTTT. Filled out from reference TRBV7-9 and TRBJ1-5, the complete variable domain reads DTGVSQNPRHKITKRGQNVTFRCDPISEHNRLYWYRQTLGQGPEFLTYFQNEAQLEKSRLLSDRFSAERPKGSFSTLEIQRTEQGDSAMYLCASSLEDRGEVSNQPQHFGDGTRLSIL.

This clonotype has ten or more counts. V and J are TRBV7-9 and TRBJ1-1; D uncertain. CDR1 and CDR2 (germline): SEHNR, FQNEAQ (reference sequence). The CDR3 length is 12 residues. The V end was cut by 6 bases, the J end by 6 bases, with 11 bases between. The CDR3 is CASSFAGPEAFF. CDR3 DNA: TGTGCCAGCAGTTTCGCAGGCCCTGAAGCTTTCTTT.

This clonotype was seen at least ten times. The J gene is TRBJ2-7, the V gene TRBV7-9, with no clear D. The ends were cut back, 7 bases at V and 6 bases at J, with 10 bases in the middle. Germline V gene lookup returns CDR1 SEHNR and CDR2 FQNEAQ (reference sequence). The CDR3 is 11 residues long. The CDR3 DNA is TGTGCCAGCACCCAAGGGCTCGAGCAGTACTTC. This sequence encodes CASTQGLEQYF.

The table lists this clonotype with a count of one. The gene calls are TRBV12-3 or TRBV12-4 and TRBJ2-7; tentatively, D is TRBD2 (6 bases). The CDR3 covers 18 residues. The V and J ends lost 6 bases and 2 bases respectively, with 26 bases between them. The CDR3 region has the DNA TGTGCCAGCAGCCAAGACCCGGCTTTTATCGGGGGTCCCTACGAGCAGTACTTC. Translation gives CASSQDPAFIGGPYEQYF.

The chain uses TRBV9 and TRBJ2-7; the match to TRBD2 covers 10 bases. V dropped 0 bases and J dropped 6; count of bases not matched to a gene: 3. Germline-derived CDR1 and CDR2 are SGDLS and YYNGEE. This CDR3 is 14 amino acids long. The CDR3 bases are TGTGCCAGCAGCGTAGGTCTAGCGGGGGTCGAGCAGTACTTC. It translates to CASSVGLAGVEQYF.

This CDR3 is CAISDLLGQYF. The CDR3 coding sequence is TGTGCCATCAGTGACCTTCTTGGCCAGTACTTC. The chain couples TRBV10-3 to TRBJ2-5; D remains ambiguous. The V gene's germline CDR1 is ENHRY and CDR2 SYGVKD. Trimming took 3 bases from V and 10 from J, leaving 9 bases between them. CDR3 size: 11 residues.

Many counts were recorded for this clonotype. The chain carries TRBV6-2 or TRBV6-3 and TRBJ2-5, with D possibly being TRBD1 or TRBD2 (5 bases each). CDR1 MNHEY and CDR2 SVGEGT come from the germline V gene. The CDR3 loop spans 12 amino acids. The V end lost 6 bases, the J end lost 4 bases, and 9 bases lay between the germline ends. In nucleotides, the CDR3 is TGTGCCAGCAGGGGGGATGGAGAGACCCAGTACTTC. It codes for CASRGDGETQYF.

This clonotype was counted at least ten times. This CDR3 reads CASSTPIRGIISPLHF. The CDR3 nucleotides read TGTGCCAGCAGCACACCTATCAGGGGGATCATCTCACCCCTCCACTTT. The rearrangement uses TRBV7-8 and TRBJ1-6, with TRBD1 matching over 7 bases. This CDR3 is built from 16 residues. V was pared by 5 bases and J by 10 bases, with 14 bases of the junction left unmatched. Germline CDR1 SGHVS, CDR2 FQNEAQ.

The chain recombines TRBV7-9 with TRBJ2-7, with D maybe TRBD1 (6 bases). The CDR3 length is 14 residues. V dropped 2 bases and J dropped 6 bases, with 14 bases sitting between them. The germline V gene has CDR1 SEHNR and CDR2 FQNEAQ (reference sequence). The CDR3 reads CASSLTTGLGEQYF. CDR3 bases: TGTGCCAGCAGCTTAACTACAGGGCTCGGCGAGCAGTACTTC.

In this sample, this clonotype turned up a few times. CDR3 amino acids: CASSFMPGGSYEQYF. The DNA for the CDR3 is TGTGCCAGCAGTTTTATGCCAGGGGGTAGCTACGAGCAGTACTTC. The chain employs TRBV27 and TRBJ2-7; TRBD1 aligns across 7 bases. Germline V gene data show CDR1 as MNHEY and CDR2 as SMNVEV (reference sequence). The junction had 8 bases not matched to a gene; V was cut back by 3 bases and J by 3 bases. The CDR3 runs to 15 residues.

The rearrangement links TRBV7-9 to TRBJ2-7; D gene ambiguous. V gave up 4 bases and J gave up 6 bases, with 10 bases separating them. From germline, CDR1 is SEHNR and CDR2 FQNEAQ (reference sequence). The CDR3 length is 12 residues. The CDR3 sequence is CASSSVRSEQYF. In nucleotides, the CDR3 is TGTGCCAGCAGCTCTGTCCGGAGCGAGCAGTACTTC.

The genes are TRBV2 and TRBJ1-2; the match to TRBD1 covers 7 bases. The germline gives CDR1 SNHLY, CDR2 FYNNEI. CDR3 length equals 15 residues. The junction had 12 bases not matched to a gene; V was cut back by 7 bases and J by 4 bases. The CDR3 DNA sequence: TGTGCCAGCAAGGGGGACAGCAACCTGGGCTATGGCTACACCTTC. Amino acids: CASKGDSNLGYGYTF.

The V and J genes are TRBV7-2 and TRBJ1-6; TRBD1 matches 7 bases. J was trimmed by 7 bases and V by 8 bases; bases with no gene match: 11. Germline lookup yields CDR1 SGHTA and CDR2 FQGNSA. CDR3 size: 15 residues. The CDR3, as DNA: TGTGCCAGCTCACCTAGCATGACAGGGAATTCACCCCTCCACTTT. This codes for CASSPSMTGNSPLHF. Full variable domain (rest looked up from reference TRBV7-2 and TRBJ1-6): GAGVSQSPSNKVTEKGKDVELRCDPISGHTALYWYRQSLGQGLEFLIYFQGNSAPDKSGLPSDRFSAERTGGSVSTLTIQRTQQEDSAVYLCASSPSMTGNSPLHFGNGTRLTVT.

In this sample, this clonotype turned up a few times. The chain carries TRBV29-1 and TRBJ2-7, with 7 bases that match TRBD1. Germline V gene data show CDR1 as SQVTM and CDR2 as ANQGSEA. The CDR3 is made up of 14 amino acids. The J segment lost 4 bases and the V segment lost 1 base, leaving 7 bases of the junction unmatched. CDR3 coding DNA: TGCAGCGTTGAAGGGACAGGCGATGGATACGAGCAGTACTTC. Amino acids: CSVEGTGDGYEQYF.

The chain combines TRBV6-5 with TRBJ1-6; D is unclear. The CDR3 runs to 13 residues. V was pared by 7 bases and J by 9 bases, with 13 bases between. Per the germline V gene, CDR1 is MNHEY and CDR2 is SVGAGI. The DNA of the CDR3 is TGTGCCAGCATGATGGGAATCACTTCACCCCTCCACTTT. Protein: CASMMGITSPLHF.

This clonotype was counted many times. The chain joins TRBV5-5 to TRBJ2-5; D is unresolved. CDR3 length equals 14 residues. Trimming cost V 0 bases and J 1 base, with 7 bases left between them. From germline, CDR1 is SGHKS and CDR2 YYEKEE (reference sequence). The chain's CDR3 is CASSLAGFQETQYF. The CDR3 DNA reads TGTGCCAGCAGCTTGGCAGGATTCCAAGAGACCCAGTACTTC. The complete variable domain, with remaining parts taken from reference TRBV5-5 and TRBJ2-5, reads DAGVTQSPTHLIKTRGQQVTLRCSPISGHKSVSWYQQVLGQGPQFIFQYYEKEERGRGNFPDRFSARQFPNYSSELNVNALLLGDSALYLCASSLAGFQETQYFGPGTRLLVL.

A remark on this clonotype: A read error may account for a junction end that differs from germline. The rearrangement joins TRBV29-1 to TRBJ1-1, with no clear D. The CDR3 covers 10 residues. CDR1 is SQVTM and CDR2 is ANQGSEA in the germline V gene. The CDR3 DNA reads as TGCAGCGTCGTCCACACGGAAGCTTTCTTT. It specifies CSVVHTEAFF. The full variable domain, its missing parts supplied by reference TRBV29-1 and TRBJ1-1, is SAVISQKPSRDICQRGTSLTIQCQVDSQVTMMFWYRQQPGQSLTLIATANQGSEATYESGFVIDKFPISRPNLTFSTLTVSNMSPEDSSIYLCSVVHTEAFFGQGTRLTVV.

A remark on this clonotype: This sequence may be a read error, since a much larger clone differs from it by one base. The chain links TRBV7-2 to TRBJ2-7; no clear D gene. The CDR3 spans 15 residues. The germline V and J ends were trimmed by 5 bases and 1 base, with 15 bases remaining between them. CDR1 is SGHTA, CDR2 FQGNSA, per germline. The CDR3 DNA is TGTGCCAGCAGCCGCTTCGTCCTTGGTTCCTACGAGCAGTACTTC. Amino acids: CASSRFVLGSYEQYF.

CDR3 bases: TGTGCCACCAGTGATTCTAGCGGGAGCGGGGAGACCCAGTACTTC. Translating it yields CATSDSSGSGETQYF. The chain carries TRBV24-1 and TRBJ2-5; TRBD2 matches 10 bases. V shed 2 bases and J 5 bases; nucleotides not matched to a gene: 4. The germline gives CDR1 KGHDR, CDR2 SFDVKD. CDR3 length: 15 amino acids.